The clone carrying this T cell receptor (beta chain) has a handful of counts. Data came from immunoSEQ multiplex PCR; TCRdb stores just in-frame clones and leaves some out. The profile shows approximately 440,000 clones, about nine tenths of them singletons. The length of the CDR3 is 13 residues. After removal of 5 bases from V and 3 bases from J, the junction contained 3 bases not matched to a gene. CDR1 and CDR2 (germline): LNHDA, SQIVND (reference sequence). This entry is derived from a study of blood T cell repertoires in COVID-19. Study in general: Material from acute and convalescent COVID-19 was sourced from the United States, Italy and Spain. T cells, B-cell-depleted T cells, or PBMCs provided the cDNA or gDNA that served as material.

The source material was PBMCs or T cells enriched from blood (not recorded which). This sequence was found in a woman between 18 and 30 years old who had recovered from COVID-19. The genes are TRBV19 and TRBJ1-1, with 7 bases identical to TRBD1. The CDR3 DNA reads as TGTGCCAGTAGTGGGACAGACTACACTGAAGCTTTCTTT. Translating gives CASSGTDYTEAFF.